This TCR beta chain was sequenced in a study of shared clonotypes between healthy human individuals. V was cut by 3 bases and J by 2 bases, with 16 bases left in between. CDR1 is LNHDA, CDR2 SQIVND, per germline (reference sequence). The CDR3 extends over 16 amino acids. PCR replicates performed on unsorted PBMC used approximately 300 ng DNA, 28,000 or so T cell genomes. In the original processing: ImmunoSEQ sequences covered only the junction and lacked quality scores; filtering therefore differed. This table comes from immunoSEQ multiplex PCR, and its TCRdb copy is limited to in-frame clones, with some not included. That table supplies the V and J calls and clone size; D and trimming were determined from the DNA. The repertoire has fewer than 600,000 clones, more than 65% of them found once; the top ten carry about an eighth.

Sequenced material: PBMCs. This chain links TRBV19 with TRBJ2-5; possible D gene TRBD2, 6 bases. The clonotype comes from a middle-aged woman in good health. Some clones in this sample may be carry-over from other donors' samples. The CDR3 DNA follows: TGTGCCAGTAGTATCGGGGTAGCGGAGCTTCAAGAGACCCAGTACTTC. Amino acid sequence: CASSIGVAELQETQYF. Full variable domain (missing parts from reference TRBV19 and TRBJ2-5): DGGITQSPKYLFRKEGQNVTLSCEQNLNHDAMYWYRQDPGQGLRLIYYSQIVNDFQKGDIAEGYSVSREKKESFPLTVTSAQKNPTAFYLCASSIGVAELQETQYFGPGTRLLVL.